This T cell receptor beta chain is drawn from a study of T cell changes during pregnancy in multiple sclerosis. Measured with immunoSEQ multiplex PCR; TCRdb has only the in-frame clones, and not every one. The table has approximately 70,000 clones, approximately 95% seen once; the top ten hold less than 0.15%. Sequenced material: CD4+ T cells from peripheral blood mononuclear cells, taken after pregnancy. The receptor was derived from a female donor with multiple sclerosis, enrolled in a pregnancy study.

For the CDR3, the DNA is TGTGCCACCAGCAGAGGAAGGGGAGCGGGAGTGGCTGGGGCCAACGTCCTGACTTTC. It codes for CATSRGRGAGVAGANVLTF. The chain has TRBV15 and TRBJ2-6; 8 nucleotides match TRBD2. The trim removed 1 base at V and 2 bases at J, leaving 10 bases unmatched. Germline V gives CDR1 LNHNV, CDR2 YYDKDF (reference sequence). The CDR3 runs 19 residues.